A selection of T cell receptor beta chains follows, all from one sample in a study of blood T cell repertoires in COVID-19. Sequencing was performed with immunoSEQ multiplex PCR; in TCRdb, only in-frame clones are kept and a portion is missing. Among about 300,000 clones listed, around 89% were seen once. The sequenced material came from peripheral blood. These receptors all come from a woman under 40 who had recovered from COVID-19. Both conserved end residues are part of each CDR3. The D gene is left open where the match is weak. Size is omitted from some rows. Given values are once, few, many or a class for expanded clones.

clone size,D gene,V gene,J gene,CDR3 DNA,CDR3 protein
NA,TRBD1,TRBV15,TRBJ2-3,TGTGCCACCAGCGCAGGGGGCGACACAGATACGCAGTATTTT,CATSAGGDTDTQYF
NA,NA,TRBV18,TRBJ2-1,TGTGCCAGCTCACCAGTAGGCCCCACGGGTGAGCAGTTCTTC,CASSPVGPTGEQFF
NA,NA,TRBV6-5,TRBJ1-4,TGTGCCAGCAGTCAGTCAACTAATGAAAAACTGTTTTTT,CASSQSTNEKLFF
NA,TRBD1,TRBV24-1,TRBJ2-3,TGTGCCACCAGTGATTTGAAAGGGGCCGACAGGGGGCTGACAGATACGCAGTATTTT,CATSDLKGADRGLTDTQYF
NA,TRBD2,TRBV6-6,TRBJ2-5,TGTGCCAGCAGTTATGGAGCGGGGGGGCTAGAGACCCAGTACTTC,CASSYGAGGLETQYF
NA,TRBD2,TRBV3-1/TRBV3-2,TRBJ2-2,TGTGCCAGCAGCCAAGAACTGGTAGCGGGGGGTGCGAACACCGGGGAGCTGTTTTTT,CASSQELVAGGANTGELFF
NA,NA,TRBV19,TRBJ1-4,TGTGCCAGTAGTGCCGGAACGGGAAAACTGTTTTTT,CASSAGTGKLFF
NA,NA,TRBV4-1,TRBJ2-7,TGCGCCAGCAGCCTCACGAAGGAGTGGTCCTACGAGCAGTACTTC,CASSLTKEWSYEQYF
few,NA,TRBV7-9,TRBJ2-2,TGTGCCAGCAGCCTCATGGGCGGGGCGAACACCGGGGAGCTGTTTTTT,CASSLMGGANTGELFF
NA,TRBD1,TRBV6-5,TRBJ2-3,TGTGCCAGCAGGGGACAGGCCCGCCCTACCGATACGCAGTATTTT,CASRGQARPTDTQYF
NA,TRBD1,TRBV9,TRBJ2-1,TGTGCCAGCAGCGTCTCAGGGGGCGAATACAATGAGCAGTTCTTC,CASSVSGGEYNEQFF
NA,NA,TRBV28,TRBJ2-3,TGTGCCAGCAGCACAGGGTTTACAGATACGCAGTATTTT,CASSTGFTDTQYF
NA,TRBD1,TRBV19,TRBJ1-2,TGTGCCAGTAGATCACAGGGGCGTAACTATGGCTACACCTTC,CASRSQGRNYGYTF
NA,NA,TRBV7-2,TRBJ2-5,TGTGCCAGCAGCTTAGCGGGAGTTCAAGAGACCCAGTACTTC,CASSLAGVQETQYF
NA,NA,TRBV4-1,TRBJ1-5,TGCGCCAGCAGCCAAGGGGCAGGGAGCAATCAGCCCCAGCATTTT,CASSQGAGSNQPQHF
NA,NA,TRBV5-1,TRBJ2-2,TGCGCCAGCAGCTTGGCCATCGGGGGTCCGACCGGGGAGCTGTTTTTT,CASSLAIGGPTGELFF
NA,NA,TRBV14,TRBJ1-2,TGTGCCAGCAGCCAAGGGGACACCACTAACGATGGCTACACCTTC,CASSQGDTTNDGYTF
NA,TRBD1,TRBV10-3,TRBJ1-6,TGTGCCATCAGTGACCCAAGACAGGGCACCAATTCACCCCTCCACTTT,CAISDPRQGTNSPLHF